One and the same sample provided the 15 T cell receptor beta chains below, sequenced in a study of blood T cell repertoires in COVID-19. The table came from immunoSEQ multiplex PCR; TCRdb's copy has only in-frame clones and leaves some out. Among about 130,000 clones listed, 85% were seen once. The sample was peripheral blood. These receptors all come from an older man with active or convalescent COVID-19.

The chain couples TRBV7-2 to TRBJ2-5; 9 bases match TRBD2. This CDR3 region has 17 residues. V lost 1 base and J lost 1; bases outside the gene matches: 7. The germline V gene encodes CDR1 SGHTA and CDR2 FQGNSA. The CDR3 loop is CASSLGASGGSQETQYF. CDR3 sequence (DNA): TGTGCCAGCAGCTTAGGGGCCAGCGGGGGGTCCCAAGAGACCCAGTACTTC.

The V gene is TRBV19, the J gene TRBJ1-5, with D unclear. This CDR3 spans 16 amino acids. The V end lost 0 bases, the J end lost 3 bases, and 12 bases lay between the germline ends. The germline gives CDR1 LNHDA, CDR2 SQIVND (reference sequence). The CDR3 loop is CASSIDQQQLNQPQHF. The DNA for the CDR3 is TGTGCCAGTAGTATAGATCAACAGCAACTCAATCAGCCCCAGCATTTT.

The chain links TRBV18 to TRBJ2-1; the match to TRBD1 covers 8 bases. In germline, CDR1 is KGHSH, CDR2 LQKENI. This CDR3 has 15 amino acids. V dropped 5 bases and J dropped 8; count of bases not matched to a gene: 11. The CDR3 region has the DNA TGTGCCAGCTCATCGAGGGCAGGGGGCGCGGATGAGCAGTTCTTC. Translation gives CASSSRAGGADEQFF.

The V and J genes are TRBV27 and TRBJ1-3, with TRBD1 as a possible D gene (5 bases). CDR1 is MNHEY, CDR2 SMNVEV, per germline (reference sequence). This CDR3 has 14 residues. V lost 6 bases and J lost 2, with 11 bases in between. The CDR3 DNA is TGTGCCAGCAGAGAAGGGACTGCTGGAAACACCATATATTTT. Encoded protein: CASREGTAGNTIYF.

The DNA for the CDR3 is TGTGCCAGCAGTTACTCGGGGCTGGGCGTGAACACTGAAGCTTTCTTT. Translated, it gives CASSYSGLGVNTEAFF. The chain joins TRBV6-5 to TRBJ1-1, with D possibly TRBD1 on 5 matching bases. Trimming stripped 0 bases from V and 0 bases from J, with 11 bases between. Germline CDR1 is MNHEY and CDR2 is SVGAGI. The CDR3 has 16 amino acids.

V and J are TRBV7-9 and TRBJ2-7; TRBD1 agrees at 8 bases. The trim removed 5 bases at V and 6 bases at J, leaving 3 bases unmatched. The CDR3 covers 12 residues. Per the germline V gene, CDR1 is SEHNR and CDR2 is FQNEAQ (reference sequence). This CDR3 is CASSPDRGEQYF. DNA of the CDR3: TGTGCCAGCAGCCCCGACAGGGGCGAGCAGTACTTC.

The rearrangement joins TRBV14 to TRBJ1-2; the match to TRBD1 covers 7 bases. Germline V lookup: CDR1 SGHDN, CDR2 FVKESK. The CDR3 loop spans 13 amino acids. V lost 4 bases to trimming and J lost 7 bases; unmatched junction nucleotides: 6. In nucleotides, the CDR3 is TGTGCCAGCAGCCGAACAGGGGTGGGTGGCTACACCTTC. This gives the protein CASSRTGVGGYTF.

The gene calls are TRBV7-9 and TRBJ1-6; 8 positions match TRBD1. CDR3 length: 18 residues. Germline loops: CDR1 SEHNR, CDR2 FQNEAQ (reference sequence). The J segment lost 8 bases and the V segment lost 3 bases, leaving 15 bases of the junction unmatched. In DNA, the CDR3 is TGTGCCAGCAGCTTCGGTGGGACAGGCCTCGACAGGTATTCACCCCTCCACTTT. This encodes CASSFGGTGLDRYSPLHF.

This rearrangement joins TRBV28 to TRBJ1-4; D possibly corresponds to TRBD1 (6 bases). V was clipped by 10 bases and J by 3 bases, with 18 bases between them. The CDR3 is 15 residues long. Per the germline V gene, CDR1 is MDHEN and CDR2 is SYDVKM. In DNA form, the CDR3 reads TGTGCCACCAGAGGGGGGGGCAGCGCTAATGAAAAACTGTTTTTT. Protein: CATRGGGSANEKLFF.

The sample holds a few counts of this clone. The chain employs TRBV4-2 and TRBJ2-7; 12 nucleotides align to TRBD2. The CDR3 runs 15 residues. Germline lookup yields CDR1 LGHNA and CDR2 YNFKEQ. The trim removed 3 bases at V and 2 bases at J, leaving 2 bases unmatched. The CDR3: CASSHGLAGTYEQYF. CDR3 coding DNA: TGTGCCAGCAGCCACGGACTAGCGGGGACCTACGAGCAGTACTTC.

This chain links TRBV11-2 with TRBJ2-1, with 15 nucleotides matching TRBD2. The CDR3 runs 17 residues. CDR1 and CDR2 from the germline V gene are SGHAT and FQNNGV. With V trimmed by 5 bases and J by 6 bases, 8 bases remained unmatched. Here the CDR3 reads CASSKDGLAGGRNEQFF. The CDR3 DNA reads TGTGCCAGCAGCAAAGACGGACTAGCGGGAGGGCGCAATGAGCAGTTCTTC.

V and J are TRBV7-8 and TRBJ1-1, with 7 nucleotides matching TRBD1. This CDR3 has 13 residues. Germline lookup yields CDR1 SGHVS and CDR2 FQNEAQ. Unmatched junction bases numbered 6, after V lost 6 bases and J lost 5 bases. This CDR3 reads CASSRDRETEAFF. CDR3 DNA: TGTGCCAGCAGTCGTGACAGGGAAACTGAAGCTTTCTTT.

J is TRBJ2-1 and V is TRBV29-1; possible D gene TRBD1, 5 bases. V was pared by 6 bases and J by 10 bases, with 16 bases between. The CDR3 runs to 12 residues. From germline, CDR1 is SQVTM and CDR2 ANQGSEA. The CDR3 sequence is CSVGSGLQEQFF. The CDR3 nucleotides are TGCAGCGTCGGTTCAGGGTTACAAGAGCAGTTCTTC.

This clone was seen only a few times. The chain joins TRBV27 to TRBJ2-2; D ambiguous. CDR1 and CDR2 (germline): MNHEY, SMNVEV (reference sequence). CDR3 length: 13 residues. V shed 5 bases and J shed 8 bases, with 12 bases lying between them. CDR3 sequence (DNA): TGTGCCAGCAGTCCCACGGTTCGAGGGGAGCTGTTTTTT. Encoded protein: CASSPTVRGELFF.

This rearrangement joins TRBV6-5 to TRBJ2-7, with a tentative D call TRBD1 (8 bases). The germline gives CDR1 MNHEY, CDR2 SVGAGI. V was clipped by 5 bases and J by 5 bases, with 13 bases between them. The CDR3 has 13 amino acids. In DNA form, the CDR3 reads TGTGCCAGCAGTCCACAGGGGGGGAACGAGCAGTACTTC. Its translation: CASSPQGGNEQYF.